These 24 T cell receptor beta chains were all obtained from the same sample, sequenced in a study of a mutant IDH1 vaccine in newly diagnosed glioma. These TCRs' antigens remain unknown. Time point specified: week 35, safety follow-up. The content of each vaccine dose was 300 ug of mutant IDH1 20-mer peptide, and topical imiquimod accompanied it. The assay was immunoSEQ multiplex PCR, and TCRdb's table has in-frame clones only and misses some. This sample yields about 27,000 clones, of which over 65% are seen a single time; 31% belongs to the top ten. Sequencing used PBMCs, obtained from a glioma patient whose treatment included an IDH1 peptide vaccine. The receptors here all came from a man aged 30 to 45 with glioma.

The genes are TRBV2 and TRBJ1-1, with D perhaps matching TRBD1 (6 bases). The CDR3 length is 14 residues. Germline CDR1 and CDR2: SNHLY and FYNNEI. V was trimmed by 5 bases and J by 3 bases, leaving 13 bases between them. The CDR3 nucleotides are TGTGCCAGCAGTTACAGGGATGGTGACACTGAAGCTTTCTTT. Residues: CASSYRDGDTEAFF.

This clone came up a few times. This chain links TRBV29-1 with TRBJ2-1, with TRBD2 matching over 14 bases. In germline, CDR1 is SQVTM, CDR2 ANQGSEA. The CDR3 is 17 residues long. V gave up 3 bases and J gave up 5 bases; unmatched junction bases: 9. CDR3 coding DNA: TGCAGCGTTGACAGACTAGCGGGAGGGCCGAGGAACAATGAGCAGTTCTTC. Its protein product is CSVDRLAGGPRNNEQFF.

The chain uses TRBV6-5 and TRBJ2-7; 16 bases fit TRBD2. The germline CDR1 and CDR2 sequences are MNHEY and SVGAGI. V gave up 6 bases and J gave up 2 bases; unmatched junction bases: 1. CDR3 length: 15 amino acids. The CDR3 loop is CASRGTSGGAYEQYF. The CDR3 bases are TGTGCCAGCAGGGGGACTAGCGGGGGGGCCTACGAGCAGTACTTC.

The gene calls are TRBV30 and TRBJ1-6; weak D call: TRBD1 (5 bases). Trimming removed 1 base at V and 5 bases at J, with 9 bases between. The CDR3 length is 14 residues. Germline lookup yields CDR1 GTSNPN and CDR2 SVGIG (reference sequence). The CDR3 DNA reads TGTGCCTGGAGTGCAGGACAAGATAATTCACCCCTCCACTTT. It yields the protein CAWSAGQDNSPLHF.

This rearrangement joins TRBV10-1 to TRBJ1-5; no clear D gene. V shed 2 bases and J shed 3 bases, with 14 bases lying between them. CDR3 length: 16 residues. Germline V gene sequence: CDR1 WNHNN, CDR2 SYGVQD (reference sequence). DNA of the CDR3: TGCGCCAGCAGTGAGATCTGGGCAGAGTACAATCAGCCCCAGCATTTT. Its protein product is CASSEIWAEYNQPQHF.

The rearrangement links TRBV10-3 to TRBJ2-5; 7 positions agree with TRBD1. This CDR3 is 12 amino acids long. Looked up from germline, CDR1 is ENHRY and CDR2 is SYGVKD. J gave up 4 bases and V 4 bases, and 0 bases lay outside the gene matches. CDR3: CAISAGGETQYF. DNA for the CDR3: TGTGCCATCAGTGCAGGGGGAGAGACCCAGTACTTC.

The chain uses TRBV5-1 and TRBJ2-1; D could derive from TRBD1 or TRBD2 (5 bases each). Between the trimmed V and J ends, which lost 4 bases and 0 bases, there was a span of 14 bases. CDR3 length: 16 residues. Germline lookup yields CDR1 SGHRS and CDR2 YFSETQ. This CDR3 reads CASSQGRPSSYNEQFF. Here the CDR3 DNA reads TGCGCCAGCAGCCAGGGACGGCCGAGCTCCTACAATGAGCAGTTCTTC.

This chain joins TRBV14 and TRBJ2-7, with D possibly called TRBD1 or TRBD2 (5 bases each). CDR1 and CDR2 from the germline V gene are SGHDN and FVKESK. The length of the CDR3 is 13 residues. Trimming shortened V by 2 bases and J by 3 bases, and 8 bases separated the two germline ends. DNA for the CDR3: TGTGCCAGCAGCCAATGGGGGATCTACGAGCAGTACTTC. As protein: CASSQWGIYEQYF.

This clone was seen only once. CDR3 sequence reads: CASSSLLVAQHF. The CDR3 DNA reads as TGTGCCAGCAGTTCTTTACTGGTGGCCCAGCATTTT. The chain is built from TRBV28 and TRBJ1-5; the D is unclear. V lost 4 bases to trimming and J lost 11 bases, with 12 bases between them. The germline V gene encodes CDR1 MDHEN and CDR2 SYDVKM. The CDR3 totals 12 residues.

The chain joins TRBV5-1 to TRBJ1-1; 8 bases map to TRBD1. Losses at the gene ends were 4 bases for V and 2 bases for J; bases not matched to a gene: 10. The CDR3 is 16 amino acids. Germline values: CDR1 SGHRS, CDR2 YFSETQ. The CDR3, as DNA: TGCGCCAGCAGCCAGCGACCGACAGGGGATAACACTGAAGCTTTCTTT. Residues: CASSQRPTGDNTEAFF.

The chain has TRBV9 and TRBJ1-2; D gene unclear. CDR1 and CDR2 from the germline V gene are SGDLS and YYNGEE. The CDR3 extends over 13 amino acids. Trimming took 4 bases from V and 8 from J, leaving 15 bases between them. As DNA, the CDR3 is TGTGCCAGCAGCCCTAACAAGGCAGGAGGCTACACCTTC. It translates to CASSPNKAGGYTF.

This sequence joins TRBV18 and TRBJ1-5, with no clear D. V was trimmed by 6 bases and J by 6 bases, leaving 18 bases between them. The CDR3 runs 15 residues. Germline V CDR1 and CDR2: KGHSH, LQKENI. The CDR3 DNA follows: TGTGCCAGCTCCAGCTACGGGAATCAAGGTCAGCCCCAGCATTTT. It codes for CASSSYGNQGQPQHF.

This clone was seen a single time. CDR3 DNA: TGTGCCAGCAGTGACTCGAATCTAGTTGGTGAGCAGTTCTTC. This gives the protein CASSDSNLVGEQFF. This chain links TRBV6-4 with TRBJ2-1; the D is unclear. This CDR3 is 14 amino acids long. V was shortened by 0 bases and J by 9 bases, with 12 bases between the two germline ends. Germline lookup yields CDR1 MRHNA and CDR2 SNTAGT.

The chain is built from TRBV30 and TRBJ2-5; unclear D gene. This CDR3 has 17 residues. Germline V gene data show CDR1 as GTSNPN and CDR2 as SVGIG (reference sequence). Trimming took 0 bases from V and 5 from J, leaving 22 bases between them. The CDR3 DNA reads as TGTGCCTGGAGTGTACTATTGGAGCATAGGGCTAGGGAGACCCAGTACTTC. Protein: CAWSVLLEHRARETQYF.

The table lists this clone with a few counts. V usage is TRBV6-6 and J usage is TRBJ2-5; D is uncertain. Trimming left V 6 bases short and J 1 base short, with 12 bases between. Looked up from germline, CDR1 is MNHNY and CDR2 is SVGAGI (reference sequence). CDR3 length equals 14 residues. In DNA, the CDR3 is TGTGCCAGCAGGACGGACCTCGGCCAAGAGACCCAGTACTTC. This codes for CASRTDLGQETQYF.

J is TRBJ2-2 and V is TRBV14, with TRBD2 matching 11 bases. Losses at the gene ends were 3 bases for V and 4 bases for J; bases not matched to a gene: 1. Germline V gene sequence: CDR1 SGHDN, CDR2 FVKESK. CDR3 length: 15 amino acids. CDR3 bases: TGTGCCAGCAGCCAGCTAGCGGGAGGCACCGGGGAGCTGTTTTTT. Its protein is CASSQLAGGTGELFF.

V is TRBV4-2 and J is TRBJ2-7, with TRBD2 matching 12 bases. J was trimmed by 2 bases and V by 0 bases; bases with no gene match: 2. The CDR3 extends over 16 amino acids. Germline V gene lookup returns CDR1 LGHNA and CDR2 YNFKEQ. The DNA for the CDR3 is TGTGCCAGCAGCCAAGACGGACTAGCGGGACCCTACGAGCAGTACTTC. It codes for CASSQDGLAGPYEQYF.

The V call is TRBV29-1, the J call TRBJ2-3; 11 bases line up with TRBD2. Looked up from germline, CDR1 is SQVTM and CDR2 is ANQGSEA. The CDR3 covers 14 residues. The V segment lost 4 bases and the J segment 4 bases; nucleotides outside the gene matches: 4. The CDR3 sequence: CSVVIAGGPDTQYF. The CDR3 bases are TGCAGCGTTGTAATAGCGGGGGGGCCAGATACGCAGTATTTT.

The chain links TRBV6-1 to TRBJ2-7; tentative D call: TRBD2 (6 bases). The CDR3 is 13 residues long. The V end was cut by 5 bases, the J end by 0 bases, with 8 bases between. Germline loops: CDR1 MNHNS, CDR2 SASEGT. The CDR3 loop reads CASSPGLSYEQYF. The CDR3 DNA is TGTGCCAGCAGTCCGGGACTCTCCTACGAGCAGTACTTC.

This clone was counted once. The chain is built from TRBV10-3 and TRBJ2-2; 8 bases are shared with TRBD1. In germline, CDR1 is ENHRY, CDR2 SYGVKD. The trim removed 0 bases at V and 7 bases at J, leaving 7 bases unmatched. The CDR3 covers 16 residues. CDR3: CAISESDREMIGELFF. CDR3 sequence (DNA): TGTGCCATCAGTGAGTCGGACAGGGAAATGATCGGGGAGCTGTTTTTT.

In its sample, this clone was seen a few times. The chain employs TRBV28 and TRBJ2-3, with 8 bases identical to TRBD2. Per germline, CDR1 MDHEN and CDR2 SYDVKM. The CDR3 is 15 residues long. J lost 2 bases, V lost 3 bases, and 4 bases had no gene match. As DNA, the CDR3 is TGTGCCAGCAGTTTCGATAGCGGGGTCACAGATACGCAGTATTTT. As protein: CASSFDSGVTDTQYF. The whole variable domain, filled in from reference TRBV28 and TRBJ2-3, reads DVKVTQSSRYLVKRTGEKVFLECVQDMDHENMFWYRQDPGLGLRLIYFSYDVKMKEKGDIPEGYSVSREKKERFSLILESASTNQTSMYLCASSFDSGVTDTQYFGPGTRLTVL.

The V call is TRBV14, the J call TRBJ2-3; 10 nucleotides align to TRBD2. The V gene end was trimmed by 0 bases and the J gene end by 2 bases; junction bases not matched to a gene: 23. The CDR3 runs 23 residues. Germline V gene data show CDR1 as SGHDN and CDR2 as FVKESK. The CDR3 region is CASSQDWETSGPTWLGDTDTQYF. CDR3 in DNA: TGTGCCAGCAGCCAAGATTGGGAGACTAGCGGGCCGACTTGGTTGGGGGACACAGATACGCAGTATTTT.

The chain joins TRBV7-2 to TRBJ1-1; 10 nucleotides agree with TRBD1. The length of the CDR3 is 13 residues. Trimming took 5 bases from V and 12 from J; bases not matched to a gene: 9. Germline V gene data show CDR1 as SGHTA and CDR2 as FQGNSA. CDR3 DNA: TGTGCCAGCAGCCCAGGGACAGGGGAGGTATCTTTCTTT. This translates into CASSPGTGEVSFF.

V is TRBV19 and J is TRBJ2-3; 10 bases are shared with TRBD1. The CDR3 is 16 amino acids. Looked up from germline, CDR1 is LNHDA and CDR2 is SQIVND (reference sequence). Trimming at V came to 3 bases and at J to 1 base, leaving 4 bases not matched to a gene. CDR3 sequence reads: CASSIRTGGRTDTQYF. CDR3 DNA sequence: TGTGCCAGTAGTATTCGGACAGGGGGGCGCACAGATACGCAGTATTTT. Full variable domain (missing parts from reference TRBV19 and TRBJ2-3): DGGITQSPKYLFRKEGQNVTLSCEQNLNHDAMYWYRQDPGQGLRLIYYSQIVNDFQKGDIAEGYSVSREKKESFPLTVTSAQKNPTAFYLCASSIRTGGRTDTQYFGPGTRLTVL.